Each of the 24 T cell receptor beta chains below was sequenced from the same sample in a study of molecular identifiers for immune sequencing clone quantification. TCRdb re-called the PCR reads with MiXCR, one entry per CDR3 protein. The table lists about 510,000 distinct CDR3 sequences, roughly 23% of them singletons, with under 0.85% in the top ten. Sequenced material: naive CD8+ T cells from blood, with Jurkat cell RNA spiked in. Sample subset: FACS-sorted CD8+CD4-CCR7+CD45RA+ naive T cells. These receptors originate from a human donor in good health. Some libraries in this study had Jurkat cell RNA spiked in.

This clonotype was seen many times. The chain joins TRBV7-3 to TRBJ2-2; D is uncertain. Germline V gene data show CDR1 as SGHTA and CDR2 as FQGTGA. CDR3 size: 14 residues. V was trimmed by 3 bases and J by 2 bases, leaving 7 bases between them. CDR3 in amino acids: CASSLTHNTGELFF. The CDR3, as DNA: TGTGCCAGCAGCTTGACCCATAACACCGGGGAGCTGTTTTTT.

The V gene is TRBV27, the J gene TRBJ2-2; 7 nucleotides agree with TRBD1. This CDR3 spans 15 amino acids. The junction had 10 bases not matched to a gene; V was cut back by 6 bases and J by 6 bases. The germline V gene encodes CDR1 MNHEY and CDR2 SMNVEV (reference sequence). The DNA of the CDR3 is TGTGCCAGCAGCGAGACAGGGCCCTTGTCCGGGGAGCTGTTTTTT. It specifies CASSETGPLSGELFF.

There are a few counts of this clonotype. The V and J genes are TRBV20-1 and TRBJ2-7; unclear D gene. This CDR3 region has 13 residues. The V gene's germline CDR1 is DFQATT and CDR2 SNEGSKA (reference sequence). The V gene lost 6 bases and the J gene lost 1 base, with 13 bases spanning the gap. The CDR3 coding sequence is TGCAGTGCCGCCCCCTCTAGGTCCTACGAGCAGTACTTC. Translated, it gives CSAAPSRSYEQYF.

This clonotype came up a few times. The chain joins TRBV9 to TRBJ2-2; D may be TRBD2 (5 bases). This CDR3 region has 12 residues. Germline lookup yields CDR1 SGDLS and CDR2 YYNGEE. Deletions cut 1 base from V and 7 bases from J, with 5 bases between. The CDR3 nucleotides are TGTGCCAGCAGCGTACGGGGCGGGGAGCTGTTTTTT. Translating it yields CASSVRGGELFF.

In its sample, this clonotype was seen a few times. V gene TRBV19 combines with J gene TRBJ2-1; the match to TRBD2 covers 11 bases. The trim removed 3 bases at V and 9 bases at J, leaving 7 bases unmatched. This CDR3 contains 15 residues. The V gene's germline CDR1 is LNHDA and CDR2 SQIVND (reference sequence). CDR3 nucleotides: TGTGCCAGTAGTATGGGTAGCGGGAGGGCCGGTGAGCAGTTCTTC. Translation gives CASSMGSGRAGEQFF.

This clonotype was seen a handful of times. The CDR3 loop is CASSMAPGALGTEAFF. DNA for the CDR3: TGTGCCAGCAGTATGGCTCCAGGGGCGCTCGGCACTGAAGCTTTCTTT. J is TRBJ1-1 and V is TRBV27; tentatively, D is TRBD1 (6 bases). The CDR3 runs 16 residues. V lost 5 bases, J lost 4 bases, and 20 bases lay in between. CDR1 is MNHEY, CDR2 SMNVEV, per germline (reference sequence).

The V and J genes are TRBV20-1 and TRBJ2-7; TRBD2 aligns across 8 bases. The CDR3 has 15 residues. Per germline, CDR1 DFQATT and CDR2 SNEGSKA (reference sequence). V lost 0 bases, J lost 1 base, and 5 bases stayed unmatched. The CDR3: CSARDQSSGSYEQYF. The CDR3 DNA follows: TGCAGTGCTAGAGATCAATCTAGCGGGTCCTACGAGCAGTACTTC.

This clonotype was seen ten or more times. This chain uses TRBV2 with TRBJ2-3, with D hard to call. V gave up 10 bases and J gave up 0 bases, with 17 bases separating them. Germline-derived CDR1 and CDR2 are SNHLY and FYNNEI. CDR3 size: 15 residues. Here the CDR3 DNA reads TGTGCCACTTCGGAAGGGCGCACTAGCACAGATACGCAGTATTTT. Protein: CATSEGRTSTDTQYF.

This clonotype was observed at least ten times. This sequence joins TRBV4-3 and TRBJ1-2; tentatively, D is TRBD1 (5 bases). Germline loops: CDR1 LGHNA, CDR2 YSLEER. The germline V and J ends were trimmed by 0 bases and 5 bases, with 10 bases remaining between them. The CDR3 consists of 14 residues. The CDR3: CASSQDLGVYGYTF. The CDR3 DNA sequence: TGCGCCAGCAGCCAAGATTTAGGGGTTTATGGCTACACCTTC.

The rearrangement uses TRBV13 and TRBJ2-1, with 11 positions matching TRBD2. Germline V gene lookup returns CDR1 PRHDT and CDR2 FYEKMQ (reference sequence). V was pared by 5 bases and J by 10 bases, with 7 bases of the junction left unmatched. The length of the CDR3 is 14 residues. CDR3 amino acids: CASSPLAGGHEQFF. CDR3 sequence (DNA): TGTGCCAGCAGCCCGCTAGCGGGAGGCCACGAGCAGTTCTTC.

This chain links TRBV5-1 with TRBJ2-1; D may be TRBD2 (6 bases). Trimming left V 1 base short and J 6 bases short, with 14 bases between. Germline lookup yields CDR1 SGHRS and CDR2 YFSETQ. CDR3 size: 15 residues. CDR3 amino acids: CASSLMTSYSNEQFF. In DNA form, the CDR3 reads TGCGCCAGCAGCTTGATGACTAGTTATTCCAATGAGCAGTTCTTC.

The rearrangement links TRBV27 to TRBJ2-7, with D perhaps matching TRBD1 (6 bases). V lost 6 bases and J 3 bases, leaving 9 bases between the germline ends. Germline V gene lookup returns CDR1 MNHEY and CDR2 SMNVEV (reference sequence). This CDR3 is built from 12 residues. The CDR3 DNA reads as TGTGCCAGCAGGGGACAAAACTACGAGCAGTACTTC. Translated: CASRGQNYEQYF.

This clonotype was observed a handful of times. The CDR3 here is CASSLLDPVKNEQFF. The CDR3 DNA follows: TGTGCCAGCAGCTTGCTGGACCCGGTCAAGAATGAGCAGTTCTTC. The chain is built from TRBV7-9 and TRBJ2-1, with D uncertain. The length of the CDR3 is 15 residues. V gave up 3 bases and J gave up 7 bases, with 16 bases separating them. Germline assignment: CDR1 SEHNR and CDR2 FQNEAQ (reference sequence).

As to this clonotype: Relative to the germline gene, one junction end is altered; a read error may explain this. The chain joins TRBV11-2 to TRBJ1-1; D call uncertain. CDR3 length: 15 residues. Germline-derived CDR1 and CDR2 are SGHAT and FQNNGV. The CDR3 protein is CASSSPGVTNAEAFF. DNA of the CDR3: TGTGCCAGCAGCTCCCCTGGGGTTACGAACGCTGAAGCTTTCTTT.

This chain joins TRBV19 and TRBJ2-7; 10 bases map to TRBD2. Trimming cost V 5 bases and J 5 bases; bases outside gene matches: 6. CDR1 is LNHDA and CDR2 is SQIVND in the germline V gene (reference sequence). The CDR3 consists of 14 residues. CDR3: CASSWASGSHEQYF. CDR3 nucleotide sequence: TGTGCCAGTAGTTGGGCTAGCGGGAGTCACGAGCAGTACTTC. Full variable domain (rest looked up from reference TRBV19 and TRBJ2-7): DGGITQSPKYLFRKEGQNVTLSCEQNLNHDAMYWYRQDPGQGLRLIYYSQIVNDFQKGDIAEGYSVSREKKESFPLTVTSAQKNPTAFYLCASSWASGSHEQYFGPGTRLTVT.

The rearrangement links TRBV18 to TRBJ1-6; D possibly corresponds to TRBD1 (5 bases). CDR3 size: 16 residues. V was pared by 6 bases and J by 5 bases, with 17 bases between. Germline CDR1 reads KGHSH; CDR2 reads LQKENI. The CDR3 DNA reads as TGTGCCAGCTCCGAGCCCAGAGGGGTTAATAATTCACCCCTCCACTTT. Protein: CASSEPRGVNNSPLHF.

In its sample, this clonotype was seen many times. This chain joins TRBV7-9 and TRBJ2-5; D unclear. V shed 6 bases and J shed 5 bases, with 13 bases lying between them. The CDR3 spans 13 residues. The germline V gene has CDR1 SEHNR and CDR2 FQNEAQ (reference sequence). The CDR3 sequence is CASRHNQMETQYF. In DNA, the CDR3 is TGTGCCAGCAGACATAATCAGATGGAGACCCAGTACTTC.

For this clonotype: A much more abundant neighbour one base away suggests this may be a read error. J is TRBJ2-1 and V is TRBV7-2; possible D gene TRBD2, 7 bases. V lost 0 bases to trimming and J lost 8 bases, with 14 bases between them. This CDR3 contains 15 residues. Germline V gene sequence: CDR1 SGHTA, CDR2 FQGNSA. CDR3 sequence: CASSLAGGTTDEQFF. CDR3 sequence (DNA): TGTGCCAGCAGCTTAGCAGGGGGGACTACCGATGAGCAGTTCTTC.

About this clonotype itself: A read error may be the cause here, since a much bigger clone is one base away. Lacking the conserved final phenylalanine or tryptophan, this CDR3 likely reflects a read error. The chain uses TRBV10-2 and TRBJ2-3; a possible D gene is TRBD1 (6 bases). V lost 2 bases and J lost 1, with 10 bases in between. This CDR3 spans 15 amino acids. Germline V gives CDR1 WSHSY, CDR2 SAAADI. CDR3 sequence: CASSELPGGTDTQYL. CDR3 sequence (DNA): TGCGCCAGCAGTGAGCTTCCAGGGGGCACAGATACGCAGTATCTT.

The sample holds a few counts of this clonotype. The rearrangement joins TRBV5-4 to TRBJ2-3; tentative D call: TRBD1 (6 bases). Trimming removed 7 bases from V and 4 bases from J, with 13 bases in between. The germline V gene encodes CDR1 SGHNT and CDR2 YYREEE (reference sequence). The CDR3 is made up of 13 amino acids. The CDR3 DNA follows: TGTGCCAGCCAAGGGGGTGGTGCAGATACGCAGTATTTT. It translates to CASQGGGADTQYF.

Ten or more counts support this clonotype. V gene TRBV9 combines with J gene TRBJ1-6; TRBD1 is a possible D gene (5 bases). V was trimmed by 4 bases and J by 17 bases, leaving 25 bases between them. Per germline, CDR1 SGDLS and CDR2 YYNGEE. The CDR3 contains 15 residues. Here the CDR3 DNA reads TGTGCCAGCAGCTTGACAGCCTGGCCCCAGTCACCAATCCACTTT. Translating gives CASSLTAWPQSPIHF.

This clonotype was counted at least ten times. The chain links TRBV7-2 to TRBJ1-5; D is undetermined. V lost 6 bases and J 2 bases, leaving 11 bases between the germline ends. Germline V gene sequence: CDR1 SGHTA, CDR2 FQGNSA. The CDR3 length is 14 residues. The CDR3 spells CASSFQLGNQPQHF. The CDR3 DNA is TGTGCCAGCAGTTTTCAACTCGGCAATCAGCCCCAGCATTTT.

The chain has TRBV4-1 and TRBJ2-2, with TRBD1 matching 7 bases. J gave up 6 bases and V 4 bases, and 11 bases lay outside the gene matches. This CDR3 has 16 residues. The germline CDR1 and CDR2 sequences are MGHRA and YSYEKL. The CDR3 DNA is TGCGCCAGCAGCCTGGACAGGTTGAGAGGGTCCGGGGAGCTGTTTTTT. Encoded protein: CASSLDRLRGSGELFF.

There are many counts of this clonotype. This sequence joins TRBV5-6 and TRBJ2-7; D gene uncertain. The germline CDR1 and CDR2 sequences are SGHDT and YYEEEE. The CDR3 sequence is 14 residues long. The V end lost 0 bases, the J end lost 3 bases, and 10 bases lay between the germline ends. The CDR3 nucleotides are TGTGCCAGCAGCTTGGCCGAAAGGATCTACGAGCAGTACTTC. This codes for CASSLAERIYEQYF.